This TCR beta chain was documented in a study of patients and donors after allogeneic stem cell transplantation (TCRdb year 2020). There are 15 amino acids in the CDR3, from cysteine to phenylalanine inclusive. The read is trimmed to its CDR3 DNA, 45 bases read in frame from base 1. V is pared back by 8 bases and J by 3 bases, with 18 bases lying between the germline termini. Libraries were constructed by RT-PCR. TCRdb shows the sequencer as NextSeq 550. TCRdb itself trimmed the public reads at Q25 with fastp, ran MiXCR and retained productive beta chains. When rows share a CDR3 protein, they turn into one entry using the most common DNA and genes. This sample gives 200,000 to 250,000 distinct CDR3 sequences in total; around 40% of them show up just once. 9.5% to 13% of the sample is in the top ten clones. This clonotype was detected only a few times. What antigen it recognizes has not been identified. The sample holds no much larger clone one base away, and base qualities are not on file.

The sequence derives from a human donor who was either an allogeneic HSCT recipient or a stem cell or donor lymphocyte infusion donor (not recorded which). It is not recorded whose cells these are; they may come from a transplant donor. The rearrangement combines TRBV12-3 or TRBV12-4 with TRBJ2-3; a weak D assignment points to TRBD2 (7 bases agree). Source material: blood, either unsorted or a sorted T cell fraction (not recorded which). For the CDR3, the sequence is CASREDSLITDTQYF. In nucleotide form, the sequence is TGTGCCAGCCGGGAGGACAGCCTAATAACAGATACGCAGTATTTT.